The 24 T cell receptor beta chains presented below share a single source sample, sequenced in a study of OX40 agonist ivuxolimab in advanced cancers. The assay was immunoSEQ multiplex PCR, and TCRdb's table has in-frame clones only and misses some. The sample comprises roughly 60,000 clones, 85% of which are singletons, and 4% rests with the top ten. The sequencing here drew on CD4+ or CD8+ T cells sorted from blood, taken in a trial of the OX40 agonist ivuxolimab. The receptors originated from an adult with an advanced solid tumor such as melanoma, head and neck, liver or kidney cancer.

The genes are TRBV28 and TRBJ1-5; D unresolved. From germline, CDR1 is MDHEN and CDR2 SYDVKM. V was clipped by 7 bases and J by 4 bases, with 14 bases between them. This CDR3 comprises 14 residues. In DNA, the CDR3 is TGTGCCAGCACCCCTCAGTTGGGTAATCAGCCCCAGCATTTT. This gives the protein CASTPQLGNQPQHF.

The chain combines TRBV11-3 with TRBJ2-1; 8 positions match TRBD1. Germline loops: CDR1 SGHNT, CDR2 YENEEA. The ends lost 5 bases at V and 8 bases at J; junction bases unmatched: 5. The CDR3 is 13 amino acids. The chain's CDR3 is CASSPPTGDEQFF. The CDR3 DNA sequence: TGTGCCAGCAGCCCCCCGACAGGGGATGAGCAGTTCTTC.

This chain joins TRBV19 and TRBJ2-2; TRBD2 matches at 14 bases. This CDR3 is 19 amino acids long. Germline CDR1 is LNHDA and CDR2 is SQIVND (reference sequence). After removal of 5 bases from V and 7 bases from J, the junction contained 15 bases not matched to a gene. The CDR3 spells CASSLQPPGLAGVGGELFF. The CDR3 DNA follows: TGTGCCAGTAGTCTCCAACCTCCGGGACTAGCGGGAGTGGGCGGGGAGCTGTTTTTT.

CDR3 in amino acids: CASSYGGQNYNEQFF. In DNA, the CDR3 is TGTGCCAGCAGTTACGGAGGACAGAATTACAATGAGCAGTTCTTC. The chain combines TRBV6-5 with TRBJ2-1, with D maybe TRBD1 (6 bases). Trimming cost V 2 bases and J 4 bases, with 12 bases left between them. The CDR3 length is 15 residues. In germline, CDR1 is MNHEY, CDR2 SVGAGI.

The gene calls are TRBV6-5 and TRBJ1-1, with D possibly being TRBD1 (5 bases). V was pared by 10 bases and J by 11 bases, with 17 bases between. The CDR3 spans 11 residues. Per germline, CDR1 MNHEY and CDR2 SVGAGI. The CDR3 bases are TGTGCCATGGGGGAGCCGAGGTTGGCTTTCTTT. Protein sequence: CAMGEPRLAFF.

The chain uses TRBV4-1 and TRBJ1-1, with unresolved D. This CDR3 has 14 residues. Germline-derived CDR1 and CDR2 are MGHRA and YSYEKL. The V end lost 4 bases, the J end lost 1 base, and 10 bases lay between the germline ends. The CDR3 DNA sequence: TGCGCCAGCAGCCGCCAGGTGGGGAACACTGAAGCTTTCTTT. Its translation is CASSRQVGNTEAFF.

V is TRBV29-1 and J is TRBJ1-1; D is unclear. V lost 5 bases, J lost 1 base, and 8 bases lay in between. CDR1 and CDR2 (germline): SQVTM, ANQGSEA. The CDR3 extends over 12 amino acids. As DNA, the CDR3 is TGCAGCGTTCTGCGGGGGAACACTGAAGCTTTCTTT. Translation: CSVLRGNTEAFF.

This sequence joins TRBV16 and TRBJ1-5; 8 bases match TRBD1. Trimming cost V 4 bases and J 4 bases; bases outside gene matches: 3. The CDR3 is 14 amino acids. CDR1 is KGHSY, CDR2 FQNENV, per germline. The CDR3 is CASSPGGSNQPQHF. The CDR3 DNA sequence: TGTGCCAGCAGCCCAGGGGGCTCGAATCAGCCCCAGCATTTT.

The chain links TRBV6-6 to TRBJ2-5; TRBD2 matches 12 bases. The trim removed 5 bases at V and 8 bases at J, leaving 12 bases unmatched. From germline, CDR1 is MNHNY and CDR2 SVGAGI (reference sequence). This CDR3 has 16 amino acids. The CDR3 nucleotides read TGTGCCAGCAGTCCCGGGACTAGCGGGTTTTTGGATACCCAGTACTTC. This gives the protein CASSPGTSGFLDTQYF.

The V call is TRBV10-3, the J call TRBJ1-1; D unclear. The CDR3 sequence is 11 residues long. Germline CDR1 and CDR2: ENHRY and SYGVKD. V was clipped by 1 base and J by 5 bases, with 2 bases between them. The CDR3 region has the DNA TGTGCCATCAGTGAGTTTACTGAAGCTTTCTTT. It translates to CAISEFTEAFF.

The genes are TRBV28 and TRBJ2-7; 11 nucleotides line up with TRBD2. Looked up from germline, CDR1 is MDHEN and CDR2 is SYDVKM. V gave up 6 bases and J gave up 2 bases; unmatched junction bases: 9. The CDR3 is made up of 16 amino acids. The chain's CDR3 is CASSARGLAATYEQYF. CDR3 bases: TGTGCCAGCAGCGCCCGGGGACTAGCGGCTACCTACGAGCAGTACTTC.

CDR3 bases: TGTGCCAGCAGCTCCGGGACAGGGTCCTACGAGCAGTACTTC. This sequence encodes CASSSGTGSYEQYF. V usage is TRBV11-1 and J usage is TRBJ2-7; 9 nucleotides line up with TRBD1. The CDR3 covers 14 residues. With V trimmed by 4 bases and J by 1 base, 2 bases remained unmatched. Germline assignment: CDR1 SGHAT and CDR2 FQDESV (reference sequence).

This chain links TRBV7-3 with TRBJ2-5; D is ambiguous. Near its end, the DNA agrees better with TRBJ2-7, so the J call may be wrong. Germline V gives CDR1 SGHTA, CDR2 FQGTGA. This CDR3 has 15 amino acids. CDR3 protein: CASSLIGGFPYEQYF. As DNA, the CDR3 is TGTGCCAGCAGCTTAATAGGTGGCTTCCCGTACGAGCAGTACTTC.

In this sample, this clone turned up once. The chain is built from TRBV27 and TRBJ2-2; TRBD1 aligns across 7 bases. The trim removed 6 bases at V and 4 bases at J, leaving 14 bases unmatched. The CDR3 totals 17 residues. Germline loops: CDR1 MNHEY, CDR2 SMNVEV (reference sequence). CDR3 loop: CASSSTLGGAVTGELFF. CDR3 DNA sequence: TGTGCCAGCAGCTCCACCTTAGGGGGCGCGGTCACCGGGGAGCTGTTTTTT.

The V gene is TRBV9, the J gene TRBJ1-4, with D hard to call. Germline-derived CDR1 and CDR2 are SGDLS and YYNGEE. Trimming took off 2 bases at V and 3 bases at J, with 11 bases between the two ends. This CDR3 comprises 15 residues. The CDR3 region is CASSVGVIANEKLFF. The CDR3 nucleotides read TGTGCCAGCAGCGTCGGGGTAATTGCTAATGAAAAACTGTTTTTT.

This clone appeared a few times. This rearrangement joins TRBV7-9 to TRBJ1-2; D gene uncertain. Germline CDR1 reads SEHNR; CDR2 reads FQNEAQ (reference sequence). The CDR3 loop spans 13 amino acids. Trimming pared 2 bases from V and 4 bases from J, leaving 8 bases between. This CDR3 reads CASSLPGSYGYTF. CDR3 DNA sequence: TGTGCCAGCAGCTTACCCGGTTCCTATGGCTACACCTTC.

The chain is built from TRBV10-1 and TRBJ2-3, with TRBD1 identical over 11 bases. This CDR3 is 15 amino acids long. V was clipped by 0 bases and J by 5 bases; unmatched bases: 1. CDR1 and CDR2 (germline): WNHNN, SYGVQD (reference sequence). DNA for the CDR3: TGCGCCAGCAGTGAGTCAGGGACAGGGGGAGATACGCAGTATTTT. Translated: CASSESGTGGDTQYF.

The gene calls are TRBV2 and TRBJ2-7; possibly TRBD1 for D (6 bases). Germline V gives CDR1 SNHLY, CDR2 FYNNEI. The CDR3 contains 12 residues. V lost 5 bases and J lost 6, with 11 bases in between. The CDR3 here is CASSQTGSEQYF. CDR3 DNA: TGTGCCAGCAGTCAAACAGGGAGCGAGCAGTACTTC.

This chain joins TRBV7-9 and TRBJ2-5; 8 nucleotides line up with TRBD2. The CDR3 sequence is 15 residues long. Germline CDR1 reads SEHNR; CDR2 reads FQNEAQ (reference sequence). The junction had 6 bases not matched to a gene; V was cut back by 4 bases and J by 2 bases. DNA for the CDR3: TGTGCCAGCAGCTACCTACTAGCGGCTCAAGAGACCCAGTACTTC. Its protein product is CASSYLLAAQETQYF.

This rearrangement joins TRBV19 to TRBJ1-5; tentatively, D is TRBD1 (5 bases). This CDR3 has 15 residues. Germline V gene data show CDR1 as LNHDA and CDR2 as SQIVND (reference sequence). V shed 3 bases and J shed 6 bases, with 15 bases lying between them. The CDR3 DNA is TGTGCCAGTAGTATTTCCGGGACTCGGATTCAGCCCCAGCATTTT. It specifies CASSISGTRIQPQHF.

This rearrangement joins TRBV7-2 to TRBJ2-5; perhaps TRBD2 as D (6 bases). V lost 3 bases to trimming and J lost 12 bases, with 14 bases between them. CDR3 length equals 12 residues. Germline V gene sequence: CDR1 SGHTA, CDR2 FQGNSA. In nucleotides, the CDR3 is TGTGCCAGCAGCTTCCCCGGGAGCTTCGAGTACTTC. Translating it yields CASSFPGSFEYF.

The chain combines TRBV6-6 with TRBJ2-5, with a possible D match to TRBD1 (7 bases). V lost 6 bases and J lost 4, with 15 bases in between. The germline gives CDR1 MNHNY, CDR2 SVGAGI (reference sequence). The CDR3 spans 14 residues. CDR3 in amino acids: CASRRQGGGETQYF. CDR3 sequence (DNA): TGTGCCAGCAGGCGTCAGGGGGGTGGAGAGACCCAGTACTTC.

The rearrangement uses TRBV5-4 and TRBJ1-6; no definite D call. Germline V gene lookup returns CDR1 SGHNT and CDR2 YYREEE (reference sequence). Trimming cost V 1 base and J 2 bases, with 10 bases left between them. The CDR3 spans 16 residues. As DNA, the CDR3 is TGTGCCAGCAGCTTGAAGACGGATACCTATAATTCACCCCTCCACTTT. This codes for CASSLKTDTYNSPLHF. Together with reference TRBV5-4 and TRBJ1-6, the CDR3 gives the full variable domain: ETGVTQSPTHLIKTRGQQVTLRCSSQSGHNTVSWYQQALGQGPQFIFQYYREEENGRGNFPPRFSGLQFPNYSSELNVNALELDDSALYLCASSLKTDTYNSPLHFGNGTRLTVT.

The gene calls are TRBV7-2 and TRBJ2-5; 7 bases map to TRBD2. The germline gives CDR1 SGHTA, CDR2 FQGNSA. This CDR3 has 14 residues. The V gene end was trimmed by 1 base and the J gene end by 2 bases; junction bases not matched to a gene: 1. The CDR3 nucleotides read TGTGCCAGCAGCTTAGGAGCGGGGCAAGAGACCCAGTACTTC. Translated: CASSLGAGQETQYF.